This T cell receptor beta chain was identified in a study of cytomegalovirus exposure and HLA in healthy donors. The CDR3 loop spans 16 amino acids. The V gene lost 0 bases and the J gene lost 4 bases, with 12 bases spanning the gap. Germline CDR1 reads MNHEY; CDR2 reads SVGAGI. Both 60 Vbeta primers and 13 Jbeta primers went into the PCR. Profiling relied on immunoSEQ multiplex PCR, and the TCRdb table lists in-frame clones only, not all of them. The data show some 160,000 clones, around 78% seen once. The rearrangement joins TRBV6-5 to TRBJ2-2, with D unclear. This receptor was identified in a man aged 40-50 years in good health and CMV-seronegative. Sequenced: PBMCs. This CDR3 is CASSYSRPGITGELFF. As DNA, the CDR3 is TGTGCCAGCAGTTACTCTAGGCCGGGTATCACCGGGGAGCTGTTTTTT.